Below, one TCR beta chain is given with its context. Its antigen remains unidentified. Deletions cut 5 bases from V and 2 bases from J, with 13 bases between. The CDR3 consists of 14 residues. CDR1 and CDR2 from the germline V gene are LNHDA and SQIVND (reference sequence). PCR involved 60 Vbeta and 13 Jbeta primers. Assay used: immunoSEQ multiplex PCR; TCRdb lists only in-frame clones, some missing. There are around 150,000 clones in the sample, with less than 3.5% held by the top ten. These data originate in a study of cytomegalovirus exposure and HLA in healthy donors. Points from the study as a whole: Cytomegalovirus association was listed for approximately 160 TCR beta chains. Sequencing likely generated an artifact that appeared as a cluster of highly shared sequence variants.

The sample taken for sequencing was PBMCs. This chain links TRBV19 with TRBJ2-7; TRBD1 might be the D (5 bases). The TCR sequence derives from a man aged 35 to 55 in good health and CMV-seronegative. The CDR3 sequence: CASSSQGPPYEQYF. The CDR3 DNA reads TGTGCCAGTAGTTCCCAGGGTCCTCCCTACGAGCAGTACTTC. The complete variable domain, with remaining parts taken from reference TRBV19 and TRBJ2-7, reads DGGITQSPKYLFRKEGQNVTLSCEQNLNHDAMYWYRQDPGQGLRLIYYSQIVNDFQKGDIAEGYSVSREKKESFPLTVTSAQKNPTAFYLCASSSQGPPYEQYFGPGTRLTVT.